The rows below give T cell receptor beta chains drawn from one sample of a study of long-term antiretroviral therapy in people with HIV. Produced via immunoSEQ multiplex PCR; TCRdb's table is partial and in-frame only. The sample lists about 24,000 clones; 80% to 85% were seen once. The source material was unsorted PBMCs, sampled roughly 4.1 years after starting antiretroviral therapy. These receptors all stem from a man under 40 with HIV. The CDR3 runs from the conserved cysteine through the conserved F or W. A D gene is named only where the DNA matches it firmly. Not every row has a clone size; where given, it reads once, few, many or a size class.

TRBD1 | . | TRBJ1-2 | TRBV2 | CASSDGGQYYGYTF | TGTGCCAGCAGTGACGGGGGACAGTACTATGGCTACACCTTC
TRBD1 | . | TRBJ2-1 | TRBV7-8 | CASSLRTGGQNEQFF | TGTGCCAGCAGCCTTCGGACAGGGGGCCAAAATGAGCAGTTCTTC
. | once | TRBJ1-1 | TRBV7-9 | CASSVSQGNTEAFF | TGTGCCAGCAGCGTATCCCAGGGGAACACTGAAGCTTTCTTT
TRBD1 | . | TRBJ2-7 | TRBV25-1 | CAGGGQGDNEQYF | TGTGCCGGGGGGGGACAGGGGGACAACGAGCAGTACTTC
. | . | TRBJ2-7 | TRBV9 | CASSVEGGPTGKQYF | TGTGCCAGCAGCGTAGAGGGGGGACCTACTGGGAAGCAGTACTTC
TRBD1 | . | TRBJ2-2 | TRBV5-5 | CASSHAGQGTAGELFF | TGTGCCAGCAGCCACGCGGGACAGGGAACCGCCGGGGAGCTGTTTTTT
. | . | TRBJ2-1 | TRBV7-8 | CASSLVGPYNEQFF | TGTGCCAGCAGCTTAGTGGGACCCTACAATGAGCAGTTCTTC
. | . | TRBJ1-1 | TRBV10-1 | CASSDTGATEAFF | TGCGCCAGCAGTGATACAGGAGCCACTGAAGCTTTCTTT
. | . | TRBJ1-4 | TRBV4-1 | CASSQARGLRWEEKLFF | TGCGCCAGCAGCCAAGCCCGGGGCTTGAGATGGGAAGAAAAACTGTTTTTT
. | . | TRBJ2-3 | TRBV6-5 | CASSYSRRLRDTQYF | TGTGCCAGCAGTTACTCGCGAAGACTTCGAGATACGCAGTATTTT
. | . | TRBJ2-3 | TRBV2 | CASGPTGADTQYF | TGTGCCAGCGGCCCCACTGGCGCAGATACGCAGTATTTT
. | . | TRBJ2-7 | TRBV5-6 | CASSRGPVEQYF | TGTGCCAGCAGCCGGGGACCAGTCGAGCAGTACTTC
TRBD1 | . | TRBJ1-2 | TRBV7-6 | CASSLGQGAIYGYTF | TGTGCCAGCAGCCTGGGACAGGGGGCTATTTATGGCTACACCTTC
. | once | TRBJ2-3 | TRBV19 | CASSRTTSTDTQYF | TGTGCCAGTAGTAGGACAACGAGCACAGATACGCAGTATTTT
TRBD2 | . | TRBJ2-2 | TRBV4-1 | CASSHIGRPGELFF | TGCGCCAGCAGCCATATCGGGAGGCCCGGGGAGCTGTTTTTT
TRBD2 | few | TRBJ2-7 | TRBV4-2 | CASSQELAGSSYEQYF | TGTGCCAGCAGCCAAGAGCTAGCGGGGAGCTCCTACGAGCAGTACTTC
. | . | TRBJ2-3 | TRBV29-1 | CSVAPRVRDTQYF | TGCAGCGTTGCCCCCCGGGTTAGGGATACGCAGTATTTT
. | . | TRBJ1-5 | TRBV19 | CASTDRSPDQPQHF | TGTGCCAGTACCGACAGGTCCCCTGATCAGCCCCAGCATTTT
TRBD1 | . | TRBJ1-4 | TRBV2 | CASTRQGTNEKLFF | TGTGCCAGCACTAGACAGGGTACTAATGAAAAACTGTTTTTT
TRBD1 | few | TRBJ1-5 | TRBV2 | CASSKDRGGNQPQHF | TGTGCCAGCAGTAAGGACAGGGGAGGTAATCAGCCCCAGCATTTT
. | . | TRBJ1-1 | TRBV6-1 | CASSDGDINTEAFF | TGTGCCAGCAGTGATGGGGACATTAACACTGAAGCTTTCTTT
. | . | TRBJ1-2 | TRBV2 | CASSEGVGRDGYTF | TGTGCCAGCAGTGAAGGGGTAGGGAGAGATGGCTACACCTTC
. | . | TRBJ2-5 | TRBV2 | CASNTGGPQETQYF | TGTGCCAGCAACACGGGGGGCCCCCAAGAGACCCAGTACTTC
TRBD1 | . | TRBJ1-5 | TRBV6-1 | CASSARQGYQPQHF | TGTGCCAGCAGTGCGAGACAGGGGTATCAGCCCCAGCATTTT
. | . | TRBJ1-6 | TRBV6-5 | CASSYSGKPDSPLHF | TGTGCCAGCAGTTACTCGGGGAAGCCCGATTCACCCCTCCACTTT
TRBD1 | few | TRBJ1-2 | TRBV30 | CAWSARGYGYTF | TGTGCCTGGAGTGCCAGGGGGTATGGCTACACCTTC
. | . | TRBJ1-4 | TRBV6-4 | CASSDGTNEKLFF | TGTGCCAGCAGTGACGGGACAAATGAAAAACTGTTTTTT
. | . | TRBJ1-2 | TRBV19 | CASTAGSNYGYTF | TGTGCCAGTACGGCAGGGTCCAACTATGGCTACACCTTC
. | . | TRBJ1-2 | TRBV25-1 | CASSEFSGIYGYTF | TGTGCCAGCAGTGAATTCTCAGGGATCTATGGCTACACCTTC
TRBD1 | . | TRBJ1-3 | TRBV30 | CAWSRGPGNTIYF | TGTGCCTGGAGCAGGGGGCCTGGAAACACCATATATTTT
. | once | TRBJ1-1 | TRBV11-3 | CASSLERGEEAFF | TGTGCCAGCAGCTTAGAGAGGGGGGAGGAAGCTTTCTTT
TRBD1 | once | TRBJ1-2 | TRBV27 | CASSPGTGAPYGYTF | TGTGCCAGCAGCCCCGGGACAGGGGCCCCCTATGGCTACACCTTC
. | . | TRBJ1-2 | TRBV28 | CASSSRISGIYGYTF | TGTGCCAGCAGTTCCCGAATCTCGGGGATTTATGGCTACACCTTC
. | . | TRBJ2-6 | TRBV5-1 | CASSLRGSLSTEVLTF | TGCGCCAGCAGCTTGCGCGGGTCCCTCTCAACCGAAGTCCTGACTTTC
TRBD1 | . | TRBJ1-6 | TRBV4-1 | CASSPLIGTGTSPLHF | TGCGCCAGCAGCCCATTAATCGGGACAGGGACTTCACCCCTCCACTTT
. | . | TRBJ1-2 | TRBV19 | CASSRRTREPYGYTF | TGTGCCAGTAGTAGAAGGACGAGGGAGCCCTATGGCTACACCTTC
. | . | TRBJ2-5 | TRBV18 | CASSEQQETQYF | TGTGCCAGCTCAGAACAACAAGAGACCCAGTACTTC
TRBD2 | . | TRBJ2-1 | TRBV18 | CASSPPGLAVSDEQFF | TGTGCCAGCTCACCCCCGGGACTAGCGGTTAGCGATGAGCAGTTCTTC
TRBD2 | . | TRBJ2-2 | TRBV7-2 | CASHGTRDTGELFF | TGTGCCAGTCACGGGACTAGGGACACCGGGGAGCTGTTTTTT
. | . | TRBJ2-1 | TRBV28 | CASSRGGEVGYNEQFF | TGTGCCAGCAGTAGGGGCGGGGAGGTAGGATACAATGAGCAGTTCTTC
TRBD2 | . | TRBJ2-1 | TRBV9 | CASSVLGLAVYNEQFF | TGTGCCAGCAGCGTCCTAGGACTAGCGGTATACAATGAGCAGTTCTTC